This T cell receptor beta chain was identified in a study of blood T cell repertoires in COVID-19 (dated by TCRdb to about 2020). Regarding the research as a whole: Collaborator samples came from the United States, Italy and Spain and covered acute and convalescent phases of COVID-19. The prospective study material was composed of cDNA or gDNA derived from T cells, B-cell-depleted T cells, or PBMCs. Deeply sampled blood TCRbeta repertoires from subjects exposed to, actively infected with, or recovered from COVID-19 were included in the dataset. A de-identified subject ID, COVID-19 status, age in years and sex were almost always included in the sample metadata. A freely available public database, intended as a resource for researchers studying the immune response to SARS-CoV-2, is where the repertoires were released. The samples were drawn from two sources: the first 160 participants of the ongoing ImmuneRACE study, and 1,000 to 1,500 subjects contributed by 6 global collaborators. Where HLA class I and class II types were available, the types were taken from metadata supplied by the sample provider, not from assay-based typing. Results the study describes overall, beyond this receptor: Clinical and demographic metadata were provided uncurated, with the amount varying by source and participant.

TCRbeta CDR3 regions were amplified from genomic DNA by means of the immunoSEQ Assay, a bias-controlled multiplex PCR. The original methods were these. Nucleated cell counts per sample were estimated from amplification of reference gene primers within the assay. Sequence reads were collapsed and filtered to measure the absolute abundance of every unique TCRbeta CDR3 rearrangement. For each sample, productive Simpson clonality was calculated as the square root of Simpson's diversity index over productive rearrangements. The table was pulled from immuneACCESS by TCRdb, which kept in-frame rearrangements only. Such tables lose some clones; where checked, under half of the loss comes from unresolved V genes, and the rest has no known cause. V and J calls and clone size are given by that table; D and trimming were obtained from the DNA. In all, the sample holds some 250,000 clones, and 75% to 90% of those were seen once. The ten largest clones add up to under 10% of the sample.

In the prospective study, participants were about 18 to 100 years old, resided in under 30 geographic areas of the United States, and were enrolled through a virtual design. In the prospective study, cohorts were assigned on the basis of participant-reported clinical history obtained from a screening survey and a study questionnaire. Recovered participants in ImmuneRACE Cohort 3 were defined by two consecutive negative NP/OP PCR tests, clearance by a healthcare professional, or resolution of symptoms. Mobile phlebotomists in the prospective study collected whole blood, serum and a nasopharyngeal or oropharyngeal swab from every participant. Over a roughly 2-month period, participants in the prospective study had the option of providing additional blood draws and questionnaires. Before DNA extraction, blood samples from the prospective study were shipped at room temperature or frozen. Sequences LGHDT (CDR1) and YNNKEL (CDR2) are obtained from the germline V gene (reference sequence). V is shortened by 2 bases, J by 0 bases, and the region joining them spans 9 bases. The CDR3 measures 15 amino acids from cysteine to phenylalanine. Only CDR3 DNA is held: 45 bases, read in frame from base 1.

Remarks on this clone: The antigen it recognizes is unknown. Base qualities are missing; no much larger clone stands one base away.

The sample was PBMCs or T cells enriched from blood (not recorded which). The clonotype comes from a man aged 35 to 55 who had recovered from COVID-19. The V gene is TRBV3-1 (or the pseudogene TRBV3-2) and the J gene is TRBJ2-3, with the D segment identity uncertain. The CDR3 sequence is CASSQRSPSTDTQYF. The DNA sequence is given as TGTGCCAGCAGCCAACGGAGCCCTAGCACAGATACGCAGTATTTT.